This T cell receptor (beta chain) is drawn from a study of T cells after yellow fever vaccination. Concerning this clonotype: A much larger clone is a single base away; this may be a read error.

Each CDR3 protein is one row after TCRdb ran MiXCR on the 5' RACE reads. Among a few hundred thousand distinct CDR3 sequences listed, roughly 10% were seen once. Between the trimmed V and J ends, which lost 0 bases and 9 bases, there was a span of 4 bases. Germline loops: CDR1 SGHDT, CDR2 YYEEEE. There are 11 residues in the CDR3. The sample consisted of PBMCs, taken on the day of the first yellow fever vaccination. The receptor was isolated from a man aged 18 to 29 who received the YFV17D yellow fever vaccine. The chain is built from TRBV5-6 and TRBJ2-1; no definite D call. The DNA for the CDR3 is TGTGCCAGCAGCTTGGAAAGTGAGCAGTTCTTC. Residues: CASSLESEQFF.